The 6 T cell receptor beta chains reported below all come from one sample, sequenced in a study of cytomegalovirus exposure and HLA in healthy donors. The PCR had 60 Vbeta and 13 Jbeta primers. Clones were read by immunoSEQ multiplex PCR, and TCRdb kept only the in-frame ones, dropping some. The table includes 120,000 or so clones, about 78% detected once. Input material: PBMCs. These receptors were collected from a female donor in good health and CMV-seronegative.

The gene calls are TRBV5-4 and TRBJ2-1, with D possibly being TRBD1 (6 bases). The CDR3 contains 16 residues. Trimming took off 4 bases at V and 2 bases at J, with 16 bases between the two ends. Germline CDR1 and CDR2: SGHNT and YYREEE (reference sequence). The CDR3 loop reads CASSGKQGSPYNEQFF. The CDR3 DNA follows: TGTGCCAGCAGCGGGAAACAGGGTAGTCCCTACAATGAGCAGTTCTTC.

V usage is TRBV2 and J usage is TRBJ2-7; 7 bases map to TRBD1. The junction had 5 bases not matched to a gene; V was cut back by 9 bases and J by 0 bases. Germline assignment: CDR1 SNHLY and CDR2 FYNNEI. The CDR3 is 13 amino acids. For the CDR3, the DNA is TGTGCCAGTGACAGGGCTAGCTCCTACGAGCAGTACTTC. Encoded protein: CASDRASSYEQYF. Full variable domain (missing parts from reference TRBV2 and TRBJ2-7): EPEVTQTPSHQVTQMGQEVILRCVPISNHLYFYWYRQILGQKVEFLVSFYNNEISEKSEIFDDQFSVERPDGSNFTLKIRSTKLEDSAMYFCASDRASSYEQYFGPGTRLTVT.

This clone was found once. The chain employs TRBV28 and TRBJ2-1; D perhaps matches TRBD2 (5 bases). In germline, CDR1 is MDHEN, CDR2 SYDVKM. The CDR3 spans 13 residues. V was cut by 5 bases and J by 10 bases, with 15 bases left in between. CDR3 sequence: CASSGVVRGEQFF. CDR3 bases: TGTGCCAGCAGTGGGGTGGTCCGCGGGGAGCAGTTCTTC.

This chain uses TRBV7-3 with TRBJ2-5, with 15 bases fitting TRBD2. The germline CDR1 and CDR2 sequences are SGHTA and FQGTGA. J was trimmed by 9 bases and V by 5 bases; bases with no gene match: 10. The CDR3 is 16 amino acids. In DNA, the CDR3 is TGTGCCAGCAGCCTCGGACTAGCGGGGGGGCAGGAGGCCCAGTACTTC. It encodes CASSLGLAGGQEAQYF. The full variable domain, rest sourced from reference TRBV7-3 and TRBJ2-5, is GAGVSQTPSNKVTEKGKYVELRCDPISGHTALYWYRQSLGQGPEFLIYFQGTGAADDSGLPNDRFFAVRPEGSVSTLKIQRTERGDSAVYLCASSLGLAGGQEAQYFGPGTRLLVL.

The chain employs TRBV4-1 and TRBJ2-1; TRBD2 matches 13 bases. The CDR3 is made up of 16 amino acids. V lost 3 bases and J lost 6; bases outside the gene matches: 5. Germline V lookup: CDR1 MGHRA, CDR2 YSYEKL. The CDR3 spells CASSHPGLAGFNEQFF. CDR3 bases: TGCGCCAGCAGCCATCCGGGACTAGCGGGATTCAATGAGCAGTTCTTC.

This chain links TRBV6-1 with TRBJ1-6; 8 bases match TRBD1. V shed 0 bases and J 9 bases; nucleotides not matched to a gene: 4. The CDR3 sequence is 15 residues long. Germline assignment: CDR1 MNHNS and CDR2 SASEGT. The CDR3 sequence is CASSEADRDTSPLHF. The CDR3 DNA reads TGTGCCAGCAGTGAAGCGGACAGGGATACTTCACCCCTCCACTTT.